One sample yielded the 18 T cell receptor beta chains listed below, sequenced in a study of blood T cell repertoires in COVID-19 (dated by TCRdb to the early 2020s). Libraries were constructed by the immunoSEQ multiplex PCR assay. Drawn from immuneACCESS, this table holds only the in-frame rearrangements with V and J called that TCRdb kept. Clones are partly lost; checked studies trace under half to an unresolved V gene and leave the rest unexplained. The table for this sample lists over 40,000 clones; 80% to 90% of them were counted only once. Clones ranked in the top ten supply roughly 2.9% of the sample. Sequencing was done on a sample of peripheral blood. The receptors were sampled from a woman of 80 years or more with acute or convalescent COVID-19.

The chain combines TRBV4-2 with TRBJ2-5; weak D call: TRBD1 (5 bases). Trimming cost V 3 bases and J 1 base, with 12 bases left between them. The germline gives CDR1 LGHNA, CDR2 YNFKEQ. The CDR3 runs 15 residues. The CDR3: CASSQRWGSQETQYF. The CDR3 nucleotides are TGTGCCAGCAGCCAGAGGTGGGGCTCCCAAGAGACCCAGTACTTC.

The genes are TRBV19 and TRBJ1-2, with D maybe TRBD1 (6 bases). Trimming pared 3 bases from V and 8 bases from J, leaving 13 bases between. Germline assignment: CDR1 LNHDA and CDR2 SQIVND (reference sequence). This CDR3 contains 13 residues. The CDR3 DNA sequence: TGTGCCAGTAGTATGACAGGTGGCGGCGGCTACACCTTC. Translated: CASSMTGGGGYTF.

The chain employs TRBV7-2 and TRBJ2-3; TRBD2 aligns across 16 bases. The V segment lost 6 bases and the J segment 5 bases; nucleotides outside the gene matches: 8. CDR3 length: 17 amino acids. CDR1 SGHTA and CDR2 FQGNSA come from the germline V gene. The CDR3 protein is CASSTGLAGGGGDTQYF. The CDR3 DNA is TGTGCCAGCAGTACGGGACTAGCGGGGGGGGGAGGAGATACGCAGTATTTT.

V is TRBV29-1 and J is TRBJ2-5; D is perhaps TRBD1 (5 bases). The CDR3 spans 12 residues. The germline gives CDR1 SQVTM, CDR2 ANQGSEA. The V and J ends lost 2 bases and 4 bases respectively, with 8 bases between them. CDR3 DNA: TGCAGCGTTGAATCAGGGCCAGAGACCCAGTACTTC. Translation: CSVESGPETQYF.

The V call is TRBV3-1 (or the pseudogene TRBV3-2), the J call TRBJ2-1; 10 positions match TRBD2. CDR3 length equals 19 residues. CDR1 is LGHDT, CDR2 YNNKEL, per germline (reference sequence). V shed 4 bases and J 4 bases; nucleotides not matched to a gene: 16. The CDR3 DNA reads TGTGCCAGCAGCCGACTAGCGGGTCGGGACCAGTACCCTTACAATGAGCAGTTCTTC. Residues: CASSRLAGRDQYPYNEQFF.

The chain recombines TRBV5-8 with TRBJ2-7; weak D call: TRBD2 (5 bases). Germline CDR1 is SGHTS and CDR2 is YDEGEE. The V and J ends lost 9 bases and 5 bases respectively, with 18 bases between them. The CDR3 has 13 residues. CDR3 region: CATSGRNSHEQYF. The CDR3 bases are TGTGCCACCTCGGGAAGGAACAGCCACGAGCAGTACTTC.

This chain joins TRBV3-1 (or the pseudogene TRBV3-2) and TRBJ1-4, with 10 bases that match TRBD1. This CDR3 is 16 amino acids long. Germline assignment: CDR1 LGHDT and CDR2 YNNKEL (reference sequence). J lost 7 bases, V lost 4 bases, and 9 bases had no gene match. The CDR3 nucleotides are TGTGCCAGCAGCCCTACTCCCGGGACAGGGGTTGAAAAACTGTTTTTT. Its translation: CASSPTPGTGVEKLFF.

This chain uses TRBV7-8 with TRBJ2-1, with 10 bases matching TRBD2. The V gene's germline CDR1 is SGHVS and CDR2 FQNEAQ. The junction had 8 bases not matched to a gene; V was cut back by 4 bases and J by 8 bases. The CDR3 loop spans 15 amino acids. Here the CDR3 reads CASSSSGGGSYEQFF. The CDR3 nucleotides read TGTGCCAGCAGCTCTAGCGGGGGCGGCTCGTATGAGCAGTTCTTC.

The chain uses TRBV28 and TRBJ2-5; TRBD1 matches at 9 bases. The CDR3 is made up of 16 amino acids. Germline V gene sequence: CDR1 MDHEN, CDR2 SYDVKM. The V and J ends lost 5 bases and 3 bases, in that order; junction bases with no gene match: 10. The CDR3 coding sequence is TGTGCCAGCAGTCCCACTTTGGGACAGGGAGAAGAGACCCAGTACTTC. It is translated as CASSPTLGQGEETQYF.

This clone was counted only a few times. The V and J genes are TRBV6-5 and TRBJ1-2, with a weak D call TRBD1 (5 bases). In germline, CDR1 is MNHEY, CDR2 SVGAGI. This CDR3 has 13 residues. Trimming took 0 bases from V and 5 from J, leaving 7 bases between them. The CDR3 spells CASSYSQGYGYTF. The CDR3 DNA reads TGTGCCAGCAGTTACTCCCAGGGTTATGGCTACACCTTC.

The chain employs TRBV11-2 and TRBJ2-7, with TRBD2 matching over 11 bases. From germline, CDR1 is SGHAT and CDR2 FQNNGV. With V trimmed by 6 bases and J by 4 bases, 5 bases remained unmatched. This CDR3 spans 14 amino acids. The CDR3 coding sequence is TGTGCCAGCAGACCTACTAGCGGGGGTTACGAGCAGTACTTC. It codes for CASRPTSGGYEQYF.

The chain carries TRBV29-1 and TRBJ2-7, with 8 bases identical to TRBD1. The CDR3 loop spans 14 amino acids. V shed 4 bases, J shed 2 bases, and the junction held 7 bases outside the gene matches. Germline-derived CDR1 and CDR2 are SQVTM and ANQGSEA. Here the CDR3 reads CSVGVGQGPYEQYF. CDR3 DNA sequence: TGCAGCGTTGGAGTAGGACAGGGACCCTACGAGCAGTACTTC.

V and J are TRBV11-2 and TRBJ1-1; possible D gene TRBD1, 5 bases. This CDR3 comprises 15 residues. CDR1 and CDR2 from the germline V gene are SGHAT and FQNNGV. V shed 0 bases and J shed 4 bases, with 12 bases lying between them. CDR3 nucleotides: TGTGCCAGCAGCTTAGAATCGGTTGGGGCCACTGAAGCTTTCTTT. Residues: CASSLESVGATEAFF. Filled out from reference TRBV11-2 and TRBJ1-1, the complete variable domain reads EAGVAQSPRYKIIEKRQSVAFWCNPISGHATLYWYQQILGQGPKLLIQFQNNGVVDDSQLPKDRFSAERLKGVDSTLKIQPAKLEDSAVYLCASSLESVGATEAFFGQGTRLTVV.

The CDR3 DNA reads TGTGCCACCAGCAGAGGACAGGGGAAGAGTACCGGGGAGCTGTTTTTT. This translates into CATSRGQGKSTGELFF. The J gene is TRBJ2-2, the V gene TRBV15, with TRBD1 matching 8 bases. There are 16 residues in the CDR3. Germline V gives CDR1 LNHNV, CDR2 YYDKDF (reference sequence). After removal of 1 base from V and 5 bases from J, the junction contained 6 bases not matched to a gene.

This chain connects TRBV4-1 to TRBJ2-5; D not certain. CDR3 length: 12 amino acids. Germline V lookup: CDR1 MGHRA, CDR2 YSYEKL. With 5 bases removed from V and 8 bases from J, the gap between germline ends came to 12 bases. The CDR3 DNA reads TGCGCCAGCAGCGCGCTGCCCGTTACCCAGTACTTC. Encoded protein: CASSALPVTQYF.

CDR3 sequence: CASSQSGTSGGASSYNEQFF. DNA for the CDR3: TGTGCCAGCAGCCAATCCGGGACTAGCGGGGGGGCGAGCTCCTACAATGAGCAGTTCTTC. The chain joins TRBV11-3 to TRBJ2-1, with 16 bases fitting TRBD2. Germline V CDR1 and CDR2: SGHNT, YENEEA. This CDR3 is 20 amino acids long. V lost 5 bases and J lost 0; bases outside the gene matches: 10.

This CDR3 reads CSARQTNTEAFF. As DNA, the CDR3 is TGCAGCGCCCGACAGACGAACACTGAAGCTTTCTTT. This chain connects TRBV29-1 to TRBJ1-1, with TRBD1 as a possible D gene (5 bases). This CDR3 has 12 residues. Trimming stripped 7 bases from V and 1 base from J, with 10 bases between. Per germline, CDR1 SQVTM and CDR2 ANQGSEA. Based on the CDR3 plus reference TRBV29-1 and TRBJ1-1, the full variable domain is SAVISQKPSRDICQRGTSLTIQCQVDSQVTMMFWYRQQPGQSLTLIATANQGSEATYESGFVIDKFPISRPNLTFSTLTVSNMSPEDSSIYLCSARQTNTEAFFGQGTRLTVV.

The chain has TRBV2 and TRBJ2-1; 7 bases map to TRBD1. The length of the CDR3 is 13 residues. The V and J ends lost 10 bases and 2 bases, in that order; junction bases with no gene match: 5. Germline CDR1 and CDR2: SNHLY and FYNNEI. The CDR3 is CATRQGTYNEQFF. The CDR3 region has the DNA TGTGCCACCCGACAGGGAACCTACAATGAGCAGTTCTTC.